The 9 T cell receptor beta chains below come from one sample, sequenced in a study of T cell responses to AZD1222 COVID-19 vaccine. The data were produced by immunoSEQ multiplex PCR, yet TCRdb's version contains in-frame clones alone and is incomplete. The sample holds more than 75,000 clones; roughly 90% are singletons and the top ten take approximately 27%. The sample here was peripheral blood, taken on day 0 of AZD1222 vaccination. The receptors were gathered from an adult in good health.

This chain connects TRBV30 to TRBJ2-7; D is possibly TRBD2 (6 bases). The V gene lost 2 bases and the J gene lost 0 bases, with 14 bases spanning the gap. CDR3 length equals 15 residues. From germline, CDR1 is GTSNPN and CDR2 SVGIG (reference sequence). The CDR3 loop reads CAWSLTGTRSYEQYF. In nucleotides, the CDR3 is TGTGCCTGGAGTTTGACCGGGACTCGCTCCTACGAGCAGTACTTC.

Concerning this clone itself: The junction shows a germline mismatch at one end, possibly a read error. The chain combines TRBV29-1 with TRBJ1-1; D ambiguous. CDR1 is SQVTM and CDR2 is ANQGSEA in the germline V gene. This CDR3 region has 9 residues. The DNA for the CDR3 is TGCAGCGTTGGGGGAAATCCCATCTTT. Encoded protein: CSVGGNPIF.

J is TRBJ2-3 and V is TRBV5-1, with a possible D match to TRBD1 (5 bases). CDR1 SGHRS and CDR2 YFSETQ come from the germline V gene. Deletions cut 5 bases from V and 0 bases from J, with 13 bases between. The CDR3 spans 15 residues. In DNA form, the CDR3 reads TGCGCCAGCAGAGGGGTAGGGGTCAGCACAGATACGCAGTATTTT. Protein: CASRGVGVSTDTQYF.

CDR3 loop: CASSTTAEAFF. DNA for the CDR3: TGTGCCAGCAGCACGACAGCTGAAGCTTTCTTT. The J gene is TRBJ1-1, the V gene TRBV7-6; possible D gene TRBD1, 5 bases. Germline CDR1 and CDR2: SGHVS and FNYEAQ. The CDR3 runs 11 residues. V was cut by 5 bases and J by 6 bases, with 7 bases left in between.

The chain uses TRBV4-3 and TRBJ2-7; 7 bases line up with TRBD1. V shed 6 bases, J shed 12 bases, and the junction held 8 bases outside the gene matches. This CDR3 is 11 amino acids long. Germline CDR1 LGHNA, CDR2 YSLEER. The CDR3 DNA sequence: TGCGCCAGCAGTCCGCCGGGACAGCGGTACTTC. Its translation is CASSPPGQRYF.

The chain has TRBV28 and TRBJ2-7, with D perhaps TRBD1 or TRBD2 (7 bases each). This CDR3 is built from 15 residues. Between the trimmed V and J ends, which lost 6 bases and 5 bases, there was a span of 20 bases. Germline V gene lookup returns CDR1 MDHEN and CDR2 SYDVKM. The CDR3 nucleotides read TGTGCCAGCAGCCGAAGCGGGACAGATTCTAACGAGCAGTACTTC. The encoded protein is CASSRSGTDSNEQYF.

This rearrangement joins TRBV7-6 to TRBJ1-1; D gene uncertain. The CDR3 is 11 amino acids. CDR1 is SGHVS and CDR2 is FNYEAQ in the germline V gene. Trimming shortened V by 5 bases and J by 2 bases, and 3 bases separated the two germline ends. The chain's CDR3 is CASSRNTEAFF. The CDR3 nucleotides read TGTGCCAGCAGCCGCAACACTGAAGCTTTCTTT.

V is TRBV10-3 and J is TRBJ2-7, with D perhaps TRBD1 (5 bases). The V and J ends lost 3 bases and 7 bases respectively, with 19 bases between them. The CDR3 has 15 amino acids. Germline CDR1 ENHRY, CDR2 SYGVKD. Here the CDR3 DNA reads TGTGCCATCAGTGATCCCCAGAAAGGGGCGGTAGAGCAGTACTTC. It translates to CAISDPQKGAVEQYF.

The CDR3 reads CACEPGQGYSPLHF. Here the CDR3 DNA reads TGTGCCTGTGAGCCGGGACAGGGTTATTCACCCCTCCACTTT. This sequence joins TRBV30 and TRBJ1-6, with 9 nucleotides matching TRBD1. CDR3 length: 14 amino acids. The ends lost 6 bases at V and 8 bases at J; junction bases unmatched: 8. Germline assignment: CDR1 GTSNPN and CDR2 SVGIG (reference sequence).